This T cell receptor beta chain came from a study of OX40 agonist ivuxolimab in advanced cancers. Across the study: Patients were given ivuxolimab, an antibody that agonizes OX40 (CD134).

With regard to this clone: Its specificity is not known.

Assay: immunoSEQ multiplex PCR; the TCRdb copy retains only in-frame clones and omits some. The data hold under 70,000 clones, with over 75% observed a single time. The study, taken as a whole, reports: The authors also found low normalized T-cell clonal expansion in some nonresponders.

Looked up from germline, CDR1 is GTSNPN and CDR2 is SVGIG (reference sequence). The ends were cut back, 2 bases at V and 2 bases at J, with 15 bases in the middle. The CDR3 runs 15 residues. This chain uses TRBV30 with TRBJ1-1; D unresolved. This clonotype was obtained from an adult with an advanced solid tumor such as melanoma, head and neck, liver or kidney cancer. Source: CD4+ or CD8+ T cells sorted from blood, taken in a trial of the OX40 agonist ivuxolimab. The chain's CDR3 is CAWSPGLYPNTEAFF. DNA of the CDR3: TGTGCCTGGAGTCCTGGCCTCTACCCCAACACTGAAGCTTTCTTT. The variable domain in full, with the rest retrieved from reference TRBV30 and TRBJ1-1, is SQTIHQWPATLVQPVGSPLSLECTVEGTSNPNLYWYRQAAGRGLQLLFYSVGIGQISSEVPQNLSASRPQDRQFILSSKKLLLSDSGFYLCAWSPGLYPNTEAFFGQGTRLTVV.